The present entry profiles one TCR beta chain with its context. The data stem from a study of blood T cell repertoires in COVID-19. Across the study: The origin of the acute and convalescent COVID-19 samples was the United States, Italy and Spain. T cells, B-cell-depleted T cells, or PBMCs provided the cDNA or gDNA that served as material.

Seattle patient enrollment occurred during active infection, with longitudinal follow-up thereafter. Original processing notes: Reference gene primer amplification gave nucleated cell count estimates. TCRdb's copy holds only in-frame clones and misses some; the assay was immunoSEQ multiplex PCR. V and J calls and clone size are given by that table; D and trimming were obtained from the DNA. The table shows 55,000 to 65,000 clones, with approximately 80% occurring only once. The origin of this receptor is a man aged 55 to 70 with COVID-19, enrolled during active disease. The material sequenced was peripheral blood.

The CDR3 sequence is CASSLSQIDTQYF. The CDR3 region has the DNA TGTGCCAGCAGTTTATCGCAGATAGATACGCAGTATTTT. The V call is TRBV27, the J call TRBJ2-3; no firm D call. The CDR3 length is 13 residues. Trimming took off 0 bases at V and 5 bases at J, with 6 bases between the two ends. Per the germline V gene, CDR1 is MNHEY and CDR2 is SMNVEV (reference sequence).